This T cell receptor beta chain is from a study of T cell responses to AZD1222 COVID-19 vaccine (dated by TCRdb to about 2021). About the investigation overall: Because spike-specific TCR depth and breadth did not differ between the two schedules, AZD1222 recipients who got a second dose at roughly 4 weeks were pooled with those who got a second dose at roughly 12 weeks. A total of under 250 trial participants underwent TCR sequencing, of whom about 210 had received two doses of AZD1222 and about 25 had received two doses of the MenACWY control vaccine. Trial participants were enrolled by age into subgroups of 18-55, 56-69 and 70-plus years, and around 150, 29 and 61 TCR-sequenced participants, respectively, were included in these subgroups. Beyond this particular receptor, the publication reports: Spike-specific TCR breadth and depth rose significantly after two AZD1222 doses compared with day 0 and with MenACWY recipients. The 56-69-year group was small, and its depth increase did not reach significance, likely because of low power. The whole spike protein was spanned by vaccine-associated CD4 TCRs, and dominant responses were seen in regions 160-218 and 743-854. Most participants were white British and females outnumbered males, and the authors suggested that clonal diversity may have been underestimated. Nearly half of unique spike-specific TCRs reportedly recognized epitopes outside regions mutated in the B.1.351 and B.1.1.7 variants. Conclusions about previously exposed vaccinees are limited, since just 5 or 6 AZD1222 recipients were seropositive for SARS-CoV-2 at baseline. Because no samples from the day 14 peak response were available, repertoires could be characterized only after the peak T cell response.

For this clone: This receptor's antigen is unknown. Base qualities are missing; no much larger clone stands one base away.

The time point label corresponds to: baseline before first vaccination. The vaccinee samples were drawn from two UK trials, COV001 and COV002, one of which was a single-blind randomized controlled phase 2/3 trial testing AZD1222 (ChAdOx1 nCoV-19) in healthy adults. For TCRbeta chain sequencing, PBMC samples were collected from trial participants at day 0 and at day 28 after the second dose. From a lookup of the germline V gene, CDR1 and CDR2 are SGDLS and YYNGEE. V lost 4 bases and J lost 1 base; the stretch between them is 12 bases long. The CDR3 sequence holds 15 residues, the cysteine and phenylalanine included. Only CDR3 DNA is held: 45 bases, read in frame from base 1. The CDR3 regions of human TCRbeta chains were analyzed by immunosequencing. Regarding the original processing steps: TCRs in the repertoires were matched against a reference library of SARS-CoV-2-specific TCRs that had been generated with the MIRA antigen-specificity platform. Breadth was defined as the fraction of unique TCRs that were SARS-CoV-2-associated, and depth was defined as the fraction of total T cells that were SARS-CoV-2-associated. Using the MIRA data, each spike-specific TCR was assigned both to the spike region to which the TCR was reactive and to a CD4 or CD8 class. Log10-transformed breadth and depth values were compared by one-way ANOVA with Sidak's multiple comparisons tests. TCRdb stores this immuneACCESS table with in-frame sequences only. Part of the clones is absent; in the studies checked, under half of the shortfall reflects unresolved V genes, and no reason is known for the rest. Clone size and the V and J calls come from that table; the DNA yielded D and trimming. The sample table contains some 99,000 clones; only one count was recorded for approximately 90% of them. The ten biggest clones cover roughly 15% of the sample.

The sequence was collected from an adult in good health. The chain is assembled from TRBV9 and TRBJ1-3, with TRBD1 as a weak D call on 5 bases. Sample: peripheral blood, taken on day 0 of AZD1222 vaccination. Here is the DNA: TGTGCCAGCAGCCCACAGGACTCTTCTGGAAACACCATATATTTT. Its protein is CASSPQDSSGNTIYF. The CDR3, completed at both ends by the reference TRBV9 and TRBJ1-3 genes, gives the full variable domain DSGVTQTPKHLITATGQRVTLRCSPRSGDLSVYWYQQSLDQGLQFLIQYYNGEERAKGNILERFSAQQFPDLHSELNLSSLELGDSALYFCASSPQDSSGNTIYFGEGSWLTVV.